Each of the 14 T cell receptor beta chains below was sequenced from the same sample in a study of cytomegalovirus exposure and HLA in healthy donors. The PCR used 60 Vbeta and 13 Jbeta primers. Assay used: immunoSEQ multiplex PCR; TCRdb lists only in-frame clones, some missing. The data contain 150,000 to 160,000 clones, approximately 80% of them singletons. Sequenced: PBMCs. The receptor set was obtained from a middle-aged woman in good health and CMV-seropositive.

The V and J genes are TRBV30 and TRBJ1-5; 10 bases align to TRBD1. Looked up from germline, CDR1 is GTSNPN and CDR2 is SVGIG (reference sequence). The CDR3 has 15 amino acids. The J segment lost 2 bases and the V segment lost 0 bases, leaving 1 base of the junction unmatched. CDR3 residues: CAWSVGTGGNQPQHF. CDR3 DNA: TGTGCCTGGAGTGTCGGGACAGGGGGCAATCAGCCCCAGCATTTT.

This CDR3 reads CAWSDPGTGGTYEQYF. For the CDR3, the DNA is TGTGCCTGGAGCGACCCCGGGACAGGTGGAACCTACGAGCAGTACTTC. The rearrangement links TRBV30 to TRBJ2-7, with 8 bases that match TRBD1. This CDR3 contains 16 residues. Germline V gene sequence: CDR1 GTSNPN, CDR2 SVGIG (reference sequence). Trimming removed 3 bases from V and 2 bases from J; junction bases left unmatched: 12.

J is TRBJ2-5 and V is TRBV18, with D possibly matching TRBD2 (5 bases). CDR1 is KGHSH and CDR2 is LQKENI in the germline V gene. V lost 4 bases to trimming and J lost 0 bases, with 6 bases between them. This CDR3 is 13 amino acids long. The CDR3: CASSLDYQETQYF. Written as DNA, the CDR3 is TGTGCCAGCTCACTGGACTACCAAGAGACCCAGTACTTC.

This clone was counted once. The chain recombines TRBV7-9 with TRBJ1-1; D unresolved. Germline V CDR1 and CDR2: SEHNR, FQNEAQ (reference sequence). The ends were cut back, 5 bases at V and 0 bases at J, with 7 bases in the middle. The CDR3 runs 13 residues. CDR3 coding DNA: TGTGCCAGCAGCGTAAACATGAACACTGAAGCTTTCTTT. This sequence encodes CASSVNMNTEAFF.

J is TRBJ2-1 and V is TRBV7-9; D possibly corresponds to TRBD1 (5 bases). The germline CDR1 and CDR2 sequences are SEHNR and FQNEAQ (reference sequence). The V end was cut by 1 base, the J end by 2 bases, with 12 bases between. The CDR3 has 16 residues. The CDR3 protein is CASSLVGAGTYNEQFF. The CDR3 nucleotides are TGTGCCAGCAGCTTAGTTGGGGCAGGGACCTACAATGAGCAGTTCTTC.

J is TRBJ2-3 and V is TRBV7-3; the D gene is possibly TRBD2 (5 bases). The ends were cut back, 5 bases at V and 2 bases at J, with 11 bases in the middle. The CDR3 contains 14 residues. CDR1 is SGHTA and CDR2 is FQGTGA in the germline V gene. The CDR3 sequence is CASSAGLDTDTQYF. CDR3 coding DNA: TGTGCCAGCAGCGCCGGACTGGACACAGATACGCAGTATTTT.

The genes are TRBV10-1 and TRBJ2-3; 11 nucleotides match TRBD2. Germline V gives CDR1 WNHNN, CDR2 SYGVQD (reference sequence). V dropped 2 bases and J dropped 8; count of bases not matched to a gene: 9. CDR3 length: 16 amino acids. This chain's CDR3 is CASSEDRGLAESTQYF. The DNA of the CDR3 is TGCGCCAGCAGTGAGGACAGGGGACTAGCGGAGAGTACGCAGTATTTT.

This chain connects TRBV6-5 to TRBJ1-1; D not resolved. Per the germline V gene, CDR1 is MNHEY and CDR2 is SVGAGI. Trimming removed 6 bases from V and 1 base from J, with 12 bases in between. This CDR3 spans 14 amino acids. The chain's CDR3 is CASSRAGGNTEAFF. For the CDR3, the DNA is TGTGCCAGCAGCCGGGCGGGTGGGAACACTGAAGCTTTCTTT.

This chain joins TRBV27 and TRBJ1-4, with TRBD1 identical over 9 bases. There are 15 residues in the CDR3. Unmatched junction bases numbered 6, after V lost 3 bases and J lost 7 bases. Germline values: CDR1 MNHEY, CDR2 SMNVEV (reference sequence). The CDR3 DNA is TGTGCCAGCAGTTTGCAGGACAGGGGTGTTGAAAAACTGTTTTTT. Translated: CASSLQDRGVEKLFF.

This clone appeared a few times. The CDR3 region has the DNA TGTGCCAGTAGCACCACAGGGACCTATGGCTACACCTTC. This gives the protein CASSTTGTYGYTF. This chain uses TRBV19 with TRBJ1-2, with D perhaps matching TRBD1 (6 bases). The CDR3 runs 13 residues. Between the trimmed V and J ends, which lost 6 bases and 4 bases, there was a span of 12 bases. Germline-derived CDR1 and CDR2 are LNHDA and SQIVND (reference sequence).

CDR3 amino acids: CAITPGQAVLTGELFF. CDR3 in DNA: TGTGCCATCACCCCGGGACAAGCGGTTCTCACCGGGGAGCTGTTTTTT. This sequence joins TRBV10-3 and TRBJ2-2; possibly TRBD1 for D (6 bases). CDR1 ENHRY and CDR2 SYGVKD come from the germline V gene. The CDR3 is made up of 16 amino acids. The V end lost 7 bases, the J end lost 4 bases, and 19 bases lay between the germline ends.

The V call is TRBV19, the J call TRBJ1-5; D gene unclear. CDR3 length: 11 amino acids. V lost 5 bases and J 4 bases, leaving 3 bases between the germline ends. The germline gives CDR1 LNHDA, CDR2 SQIVND (reference sequence). In DNA form, the CDR3 reads TGTGCCAGTAGTTCGAATCAGCCCCAGCATTTT. Its translation: CASSSNQPQHF.

V and J are TRBV7-3 and TRBJ2-3; 13 bases are a match to TRBD2. The CDR3 has 15 amino acids. Trimming at V came to 6 bases and at J to 5 bases, leaving 5 bases not matched to a gene. CDR1 and CDR2 from the germline V gene are SGHTA and FQGTGA. This CDR3 is CASSYGLAGVDTQYF. The CDR3 DNA follows: TGTGCCAGCAGTTACGGACTAGCGGGAGTAGATACGCAGTATTTT.

The V gene is TRBV25-1, the J gene TRBJ1-1, with TRBD1 identical over 8 bases. Germline V gene sequence: CDR1 MGHDK, CDR2 SYGVNS. The CDR3 covers 15 residues. With V trimmed by 1 base and J by 5 bases, 6 bases remained unmatched. The CDR3 protein is CASSEWGTGSTEAFF. CDR3 DNA sequence: TGTGCCAGCAGTGAATGGGGGACAGGCAGTACTGAAGCTTTCTTT.